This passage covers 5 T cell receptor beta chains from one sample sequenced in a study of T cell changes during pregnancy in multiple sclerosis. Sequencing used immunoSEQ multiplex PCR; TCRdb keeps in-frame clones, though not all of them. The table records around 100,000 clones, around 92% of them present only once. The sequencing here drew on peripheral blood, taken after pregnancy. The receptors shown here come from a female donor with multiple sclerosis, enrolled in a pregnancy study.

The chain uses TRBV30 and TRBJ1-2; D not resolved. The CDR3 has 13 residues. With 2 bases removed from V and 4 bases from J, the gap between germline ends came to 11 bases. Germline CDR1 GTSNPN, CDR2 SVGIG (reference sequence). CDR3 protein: CAWSSGGSYGYTF. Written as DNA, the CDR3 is TGTGCCTGGAGTTCCGGAGGTAGCTATGGCTACACCTTC. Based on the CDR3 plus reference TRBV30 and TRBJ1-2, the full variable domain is SQTIHQWPATLVQPVGSPLSLECTVEGTSNPNLYWYRQAAGRGLQLLFYSVGIGQISSEVPQNLSASRPQDRQFILSSKKLLLSDSGFYLCAWSSGGSYGYTFGSGTRLTVV.

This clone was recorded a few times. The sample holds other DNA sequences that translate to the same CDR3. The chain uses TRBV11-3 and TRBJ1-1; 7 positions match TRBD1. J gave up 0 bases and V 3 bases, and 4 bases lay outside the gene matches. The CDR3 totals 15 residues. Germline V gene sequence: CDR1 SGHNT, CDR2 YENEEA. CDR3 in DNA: TGTGCCAGCAGCTTTAAGGGACAGCTGAACACTGAAGCTTTCTTT. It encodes CASSFKGQLNTEAFF.

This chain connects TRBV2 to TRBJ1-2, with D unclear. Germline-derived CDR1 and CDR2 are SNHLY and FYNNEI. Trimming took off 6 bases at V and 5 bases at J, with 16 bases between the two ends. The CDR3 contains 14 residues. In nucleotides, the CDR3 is TGTGCCAGCAGCGGGATTTCCAACGGGTATGGCTACACCTTC. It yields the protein CASSGISNGYGYTF.

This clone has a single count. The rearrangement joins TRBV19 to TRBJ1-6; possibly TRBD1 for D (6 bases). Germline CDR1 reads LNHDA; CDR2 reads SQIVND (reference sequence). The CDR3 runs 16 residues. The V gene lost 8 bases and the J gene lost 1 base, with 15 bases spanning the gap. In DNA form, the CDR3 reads TGTGCCAGTGGCAGGGGCGGGGGATCCTATAATTCACCCCTCCACTTT. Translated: CASGRGGGSYNSPLHF.

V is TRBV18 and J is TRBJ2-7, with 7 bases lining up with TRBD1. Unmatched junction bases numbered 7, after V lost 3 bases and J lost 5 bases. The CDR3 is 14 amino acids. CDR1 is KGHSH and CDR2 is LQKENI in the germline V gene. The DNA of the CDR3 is TGTGCCAGCTCACCCGGGACAGTCATCCACGAGCAGTACTTC. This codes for CASSPGTVIHEQYF. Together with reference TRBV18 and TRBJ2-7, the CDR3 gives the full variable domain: NAGVMQNPRHLVRRRGQEARLRCSPMKGHSHVYWYRQLPEEGLKFMVYLQKENIIDESGMPKERFSAEFPKEGPSILRIQQVVRGDSAAYFCASSPGTVIHEQYFGPGTRLTVT.